Listed here are 27 T cell receptor beta chains from one sample, sequenced in a study of blood T cell repertoires in COVID-19. The table came from immunoSEQ multiplex PCR; TCRdb's copy has only in-frame clones and leaves some out. The table lists about 190,000 clones, roughly 83% of them singletons. Sequences were obtained from PBMCs or T cells enriched from blood (not recorded which). The receptors were gathered from a man aged 35 to 55 with acute COVID-19.

J is TRBJ2-6 and V is TRBV24-1; D not certain. V lost 2 bases to trimming and J lost 1 base, with 5 bases between them. The CDR3 is 15 residues long. CDR1 and CDR2 from the germline V gene are KGHDR and SFDVKD. The CDR3 nucleotides read TGTGCCACCAGTGATTCGGTGTCTGGGGCCAACGTCCTGACTTTC. Translating gives CATSDSVSGANVLTF.

The chain links TRBV28 to TRBJ1-5; TRBD1 is a possible D gene (5 bases). Per the germline V gene, CDR1 is MDHEN and CDR2 is SYDVKM. The CDR3 is 13 amino acids. CDR3 sequence reads: CAGGSESNQPQHF. In DNA, the CDR3 is TGTGCTGGGGGGTCCGAGAGCAATCAGCCCCAGCATTTT. The complete variable domain, with remaining parts taken from reference TRBV28 and TRBJ1-5, reads DVKVTQSSRYLVKRTGEKVFLECVQDMDHENMFWYRQDPGLGLRLIYFSYDVKMKEKGDIPEGYSVSREKKERFSLILESASTNQTSMYLCAGGSESNQPQHFGDGTRLSIL.

The CDR3 sequence: CASKQPAGTGYTF. The CDR3 coding sequence is TGTGCCAGCAAGCAACCCGCGGGGACTGGCTACACCTTC. This rearrangement joins TRBV7-8 to TRBJ1-2, with TRBD1 as a possible D gene (5 bases). Germline V gives CDR1 SGHVS, CDR2 FQNEAQ. CDR3 length equals 13 residues. V was shortened by 7 bases and J by 7 bases, with 16 bases between the two germline ends.

This clone came up a few times. V and J are TRBV9 and TRBJ1-5; D gene unclear. In germline, CDR1 is SGDLS, CDR2 YYNGEE. The CDR3 contains 14 residues. V lost 3 bases, J lost 1 base, and 8 bases lay in between. The CDR3 spells CASSGGLSNQPQHF. CDR3 coding DNA: TGTGCCAGCAGCGGAGGGTTGAGCAATCAGCCCCAGCATTTT. Together with reference TRBV9 and TRBJ1-5, the CDR3 gives the full variable domain: DSGVTQTPKHLITATGQRVTLRCSPRSGDLSVYWYQQSLDQGLQFLIQYYNGEERAKGNILERFSAQQFPDLHSELNLSSLELGDSALYFCASSGGLSNQPQHFGDGTRLSIL.

This sequence joins TRBV5-5 and TRBJ2-7; tentative D call: TRBD1 (5 bases). The CDR3 sequence is 13 residues long. Germline V gene lookup returns CDR1 SGHKS and CDR2 YYEKEE (reference sequence). V lost 3 bases, J lost 2 bases, and 9 bases lay in between. In nucleotides, the CDR3 is TGTGCCAGCAGCTACCAGGGTACCTACGAGCAGTACTTC. Its translation: CASSYQGTYEQYF.

This clone was seen only a few times. The V gene is TRBV7-9, the J gene TRBJ2-2; D unclear. Germline CDR1 is SEHNR and CDR2 is FQNEAQ (reference sequence). The V end was cut by 3 bases, the J end by 3 bases, with 2 bases between. The CDR3 has 12 amino acids. The CDR3 sequence is CASSFDTGELFF. CDR3 nucleotide sequence: TGTGCCAGCAGCTTCGACACCGGGGAGCTGTTTTTT.

The gene calls are TRBV6-5 and TRBJ2-1, with D possibly TRBD2 on 6 matching bases. The germline V gene encodes CDR1 MNHEY and CDR2 SVGAGI. V shed 7 bases and J shed 2 bases, with 12 bases lying between them. The CDR3 contains 14 residues. DNA of the CDR3: TGTGCCAGCAATCCCGGGACTGCCTACAATGAGCAGTTCTTC. Its protein is CASNPGTAYNEQFF.

The chain links TRBV10-1 to TRBJ1-6; D is possibly TRBD1 (5 bases). CDR1 WNHNN and CDR2 SYGVQD come from the germline V gene (reference sequence). The CDR3 has 15 residues. Between the trimmed V and J ends, which lost 6 bases and 10 bases, there was a span of 19 bases. The CDR3, as DNA: TGCGCCAGCAGATTTGACAGAATAAGGGGCTCACCCCTCCACTTT. Protein sequence: CASRFDRIRGSPLHF.

V gene TRBV28 combines with J gene TRBJ2-7; D is unclear. The CDR3 is made up of 12 amino acids. CDR1 and CDR2 (germline): MDHEN, SYDVKM. V was pared by 3 bases and J by 5 bases, with 8 bases between. The CDR3 spells CASSFNYNEQYF. The CDR3 DNA follows: TGTGCCAGCAGTTTTAACTATAACGAGCAGTACTTC. Complete variable domain (other parts from reference TRBV28 and TRBJ2-7): DVKVTQSSRYLVKRTGEKVFLECVQDMDHENMFWYRQDPGLGLRLIYFSYDVKMKEKGDIPEGYSVSREKKERFSLILESASTNQTSMYLCASSFNYNEQYFGPGTRLTVT.

The rearrangement joins TRBV24-1 to TRBJ1-1, with D unclear. Germline V gene sequence: CDR1 KGHDR, CDR2 SFDVKD. CDR3 size: 13 residues. V was pared by 4 bases and J by 4 bases, with 9 bases between. Here the CDR3 reads CATSDTKSTEAFF. The CDR3 DNA follows: TGTGCCACCAGTGACACAAAAAGCACTGAAGCTTTCTTT.

The chain uses TRBV6-5 and TRBJ1-2; 8 bases map to TRBD1. J lost 3 bases, V lost 6 bases, and 6 bases had no gene match. From germline, CDR1 is MNHEY and CDR2 SVGAGI. There are 14 residues in the CDR3. CDR3 in amino acids: CASSQDRGDYGYTF. The CDR3 DNA reads as TGTGCCAGCAGCCAAGACAGGGGAGACTATGGCTACACCTTC.

The rearrangement links TRBV7-9 to TRBJ1-4; 7 nucleotides match TRBD1. CDR1 and CDR2 from the germline V gene are SEHNR and FQNEAQ (reference sequence). The CDR3 is 16 amino acids. J gave up 8 bases and V 6 bases, and 15 bases lay outside the gene matches. The CDR3 nucleotides read TGTGCCAGCAGTCACACCCGCGGGCAGGGGGAGGAAAAACTGTTTTTT. Its translation is CASSHTRGQGEEKLFF.

V gene TRBV19 combines with J gene TRBJ2-2, with a weak D call TRBD1 (5 bases). V gave up 8 bases and J gave up 2 bases, with 12 bases separating them. CDR3 length: 14 amino acids. Per germline, CDR1 LNHDA and CDR2 SQIVND (reference sequence). The CDR3 loop is CASSDTPNTGELFF. CDR3 sequence (DNA): TGTGCCAGTTCGGACACACCAAACACCGGGGAGCTGTTTTTT.

The chain carries TRBV28 and TRBJ1-2, with unresolved D. CDR1 is MDHEN and CDR2 is SYDVKM in the germline V gene. CDR3 length equals 11 residues. Trimming cost V 5 bases and J 11 bases, with 12 bases left between them. CDR3 in DNA: TGTGCCAGCAGTACGCCAGGAGGGTACACCTTC. It encodes CASSTPGGYTF.

This clone has just a few counts. The chain links TRBV3-1 (or the pseudogene TRBV3-2) to TRBJ1-2, with D hard to call. Trimming shortened V by 4 bases and J by 2 bases, and 11 bases separated the two germline ends. Germline lookup yields CDR1 LGHDT and CDR2 YNNKEL (reference sequence). The CDR3 runs 14 residues. The CDR3 DNA sequence: TGTGCCAGCAGCCTAGTAGGAGGGAACTATGGCTACACCTTC. Its translation is CASSLVGGNYGYTF.

The genes are TRBV19 and TRBJ1-5, with a tentative D call TRBD1 (5 bases). V was clipped by 7 bases and J by 0 bases, with 22 bases between them. The CDR3 spans 18 residues. CDR1 and CDR2 (germline): LNHDA, SQIVND (reference sequence). As DNA, the CDR3 is TGTGCCAGTATCTCCCTCGGTGACAGCCCGTATAGCAATCAGCCCCAGCATTTT. Residues: CASISLGDSPYSNQPQHF.

The chain combines TRBV7-9 with TRBJ1-2; D gene unclear. The CDR3 runs 14 residues. Germline-derived CDR1 and CDR2 are SEHNR and FQNEAQ (reference sequence). V lost 1 base to trimming and J lost 6 bases, with 12 bases between them. The CDR3 nucleotides are TGTGCCAGCAGCTTAGGGGGAGCAGATGATGGCTACACCTTC. Its translation: CASSLGGADDGYTF.

This clone came up a few times. Here the CDR3 reads CAWSAPGIGVAFF. The CDR3 region has the DNA TGTGCCTGGAGTGCCCCGGGGATAGGAGTAGCTTTCTTT. The rearrangement links TRBV30 to TRBJ1-1; D gene uncertain. From germline, CDR1 is GTSNPN and CDR2 SVGIG (reference sequence). This CDR3 comprises 13 residues. The V gene lost 1 base and the J gene lost 10 bases, with 16 bases spanning the gap.

The gene calls are TRBV6-5 and TRBJ2-7; no firm D call. CDR3 length: 13 amino acids. Trimming took 6 bases from V and 5 from J, leaving 14 bases between them. In germline, CDR1 is MNHEY, CDR2 SVGAGI. Here the CDR3 reads CASSPPGRNEQYF. DNA for the CDR3: TGTGCCAGCAGCCCGCCTGGCCGCAACGAGCAGTACTTC.

The chain links TRBV7-9 to TRBJ2-2; D gene ambiguous. With 4 bases removed from V and 7 bases from J, the gap between germline ends came to 16 bases. Germline CDR1 is SEHNR and CDR2 is FQNEAQ (reference sequence). The CDR3 length is 15 residues. The CDR3 DNA sequence: TGTGCCAGCAGCTCCTCGTCTTTTTTTGTCGGGGAGCTGTTTTTT. It codes for CASSSSSFFVGELFF.

The chain employs TRBV5-1 and TRBJ1-5; 7 nucleotides match TRBD1. The CDR3 has 14 amino acids. Germline CDR1 and CDR2: SGHRS and YFSETQ. After removal of 4 bases from V and 3 bases from J, the junction contained 4 bases not matched to a gene. The CDR3: CASSPGQDNQPQHF. CDR3 DNA: TGCGCCAGCAGCCCCGGACAGGACAATCAGCCCCAGCATTTT.

This chain links TRBV5-4 with TRBJ2-5, with D perhaps TRBD2 (6 bases). This CDR3 spans 14 amino acids. V shed 4 bases and J shed 3 bases, with 13 bases lying between them. The germline CDR1 and CDR2 sequences are SGHNT and YYREEE (reference sequence). The CDR3 region is CASSPQGGEETQYF. DNA for the CDR3: TGTGCCAGCAGCCCCCAGGGAGGAGAAGAGACCCAGTACTTC. Variable domain in full (rest from reference TRBV5-4 and TRBJ2-5): ETGVTQSPTHLIKTRGQQVTLRCSSQSGHNTVSWYQQALGQGPQFIFQYYREEENGRGNFPPRFSGLQFPNYSSELNVNALELDDSALYLCASSPQGGEETQYFGPGTRLLVL.

This clone came up once. V is TRBV9 and J is TRBJ1-1; D remains ambiguous. Germline V gene data show CDR1 as SGDLS and CDR2 as YYNGEE. The germline V and J ends were trimmed by 0 bases and 4 bases, with 10 bases remaining between them. The CDR3 has 14 residues. This CDR3 reads CASSVAQEGTEAFF. CDR3 DNA sequence: TGTGCCAGCAGCGTAGCGCAGGAGGGCACTGAAGCTTTCTTT.

This clone was detected only once. The V and J genes are TRBV27 and TRBJ1-1, with 7 bases fitting TRBD1. There are 14 residues in the CDR3. The V gene's germline CDR1 is MNHEY and CDR2 SMNVEV (reference sequence). The trim removed 5 bases at V and 10 bases at J, leaving 13 bases unmatched. The CDR3 sequence: CASSPTGVFSGAFF. In DNA form, the CDR3 reads TGTGCCAGCAGTCCAACAGGGGTTTTCTCTGGAGCTTTCTTT.

DNA for the CDR3: TGTGCCAGCTCACCAGATGGAGGTTACTCCTACGAGCAGTACTTC. Its translation: CASSPDGGYSYEQYF. The J gene is TRBJ2-7, the V gene TRBV18, with D perhaps matching TRBD2 (5 bases). V was shortened by 2 bases and J by 0 bases, with 11 bases between the two germline ends. Germline V lookup: CDR1 KGHSH, CDR2 LQKENI. This CDR3 has 15 amino acids.

The chain recombines TRBV19 with TRBJ2-1; unclear D gene. Germline CDR1 reads LNHDA; CDR2 reads SQIVND (reference sequence). The CDR3 length is 17 residues. V gave up 1 base and J gave up 0 bases, with 13 bases separating them. DNA of the CDR3: TGTGCCAGTAGTATAGCCCCGTCAATCAGCTCCTACAATGAGCAGTTCTTC. It encodes CASSIAPSISSYNEQFF.

V usage is TRBV10-3 and J usage is TRBJ2-1, with D uncertain. Germline CDR1 and CDR2: ENHRY and SYGVKD. The CDR3 has 11 residues. With 1 base removed from V and 8 bases from J, the gap between germline ends came to 3 bases. CDR3 nucleotide sequence: TGTGCCATCAGTGAGTTCGATGAGCAGTTCTTC. Encoded protein: CAISEFDEQFF.